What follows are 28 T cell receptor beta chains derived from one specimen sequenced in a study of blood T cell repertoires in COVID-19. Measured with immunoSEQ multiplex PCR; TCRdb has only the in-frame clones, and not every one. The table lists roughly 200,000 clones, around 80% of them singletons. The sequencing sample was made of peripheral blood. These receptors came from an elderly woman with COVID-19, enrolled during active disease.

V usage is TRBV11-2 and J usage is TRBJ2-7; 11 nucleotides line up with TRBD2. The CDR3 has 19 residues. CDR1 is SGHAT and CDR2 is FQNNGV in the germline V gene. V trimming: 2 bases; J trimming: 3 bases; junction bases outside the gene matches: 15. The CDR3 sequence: CASSLPSILAGVLYYEQYF. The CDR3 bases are TGTGCCAGCAGCTTACCGTCGATACTAGCGGGAGTGCTTTACTACGAGCAGTACTTC.

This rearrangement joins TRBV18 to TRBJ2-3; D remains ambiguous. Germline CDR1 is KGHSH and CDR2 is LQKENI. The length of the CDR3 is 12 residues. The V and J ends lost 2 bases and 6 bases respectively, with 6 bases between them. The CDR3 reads CASSPGQDTQYF. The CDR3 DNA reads TGTGCCAGCTCACCAGGCCAGGATACGCAGTATTTT.

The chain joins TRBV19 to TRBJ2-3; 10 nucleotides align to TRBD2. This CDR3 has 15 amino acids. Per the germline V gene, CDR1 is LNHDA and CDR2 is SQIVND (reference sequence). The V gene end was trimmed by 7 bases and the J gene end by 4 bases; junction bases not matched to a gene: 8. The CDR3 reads CASTHSGRRSDTQYF. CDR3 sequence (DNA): TGTGCCAGTACCCATAGCGGGAGGAGGTCAGATACGCAGTATTTT.

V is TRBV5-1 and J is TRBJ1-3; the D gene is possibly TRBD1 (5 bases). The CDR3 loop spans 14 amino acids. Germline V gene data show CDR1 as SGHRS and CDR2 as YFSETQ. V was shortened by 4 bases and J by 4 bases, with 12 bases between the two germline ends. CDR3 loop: CASSPAQGGNTIYF. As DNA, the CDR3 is TGCGCCAGCAGCCCGGCGCAGGGCGGAAACACCATATATTTT.

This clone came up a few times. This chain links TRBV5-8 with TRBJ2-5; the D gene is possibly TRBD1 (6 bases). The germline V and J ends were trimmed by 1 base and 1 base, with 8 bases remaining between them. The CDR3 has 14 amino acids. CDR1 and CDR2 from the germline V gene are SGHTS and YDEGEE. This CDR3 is CASSLSRGQETQYF. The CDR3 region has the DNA TGTGCCAGCAGCTTGAGCAGGGGCCAAGAGACCCAGTACTTC.

In DNA, the CDR3 is TGTGCCACCAGTGATTTGCGAACTCCGTACGAGCAGTACTTC. Amino acids: CATSDLRTPYEQYF. This sequence joins TRBV24-1 and TRBJ2-7; D not resolved. The germline V gene has CDR1 KGHDR and CDR2 SFDVKD. This CDR3 has 14 residues. Trimming stripped 0 bases from V and 4 bases from J, with 9 bases between.

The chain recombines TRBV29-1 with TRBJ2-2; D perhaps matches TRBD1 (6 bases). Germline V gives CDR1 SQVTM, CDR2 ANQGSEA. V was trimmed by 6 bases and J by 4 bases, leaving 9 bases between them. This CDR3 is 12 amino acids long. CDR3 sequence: CSVGQRTGELFF. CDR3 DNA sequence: TGCAGCGTAGGACAGCGCACCGGGGAGCTGTTTTTT.

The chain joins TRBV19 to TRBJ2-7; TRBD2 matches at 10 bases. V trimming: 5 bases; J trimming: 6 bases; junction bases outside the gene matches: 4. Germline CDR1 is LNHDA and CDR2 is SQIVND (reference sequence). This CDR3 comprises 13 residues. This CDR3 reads CASSGTSVGEQYF. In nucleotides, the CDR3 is TGTGCCAGTAGTGGGACTAGCGTTGGCGAGCAGTACTTC.

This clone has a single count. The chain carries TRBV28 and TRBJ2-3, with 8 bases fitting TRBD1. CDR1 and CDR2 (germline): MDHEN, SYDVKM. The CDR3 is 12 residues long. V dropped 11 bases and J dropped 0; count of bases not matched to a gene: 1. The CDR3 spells CAGQGSTDTQYF. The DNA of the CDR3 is TGTGCCGGACAGGGTAGCACAGATACGCAGTATTTT.

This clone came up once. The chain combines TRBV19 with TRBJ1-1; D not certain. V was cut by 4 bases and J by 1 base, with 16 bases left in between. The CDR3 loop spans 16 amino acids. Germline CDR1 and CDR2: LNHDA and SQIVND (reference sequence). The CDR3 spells CASSTRTPLKNTEAFF. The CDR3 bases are TGTGCCAGTAGTACCCGGACTCCGTTGAAGAACACTGAAGCTTTCTTT.

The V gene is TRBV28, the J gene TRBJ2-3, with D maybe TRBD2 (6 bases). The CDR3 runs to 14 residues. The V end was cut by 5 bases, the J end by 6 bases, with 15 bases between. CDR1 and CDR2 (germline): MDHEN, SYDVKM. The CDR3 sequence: CASSNHFGGDTQYF. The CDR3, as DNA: TGTGCCAGCAGTAATCACTTTGGAGGGGATACGCAGTATTTT.

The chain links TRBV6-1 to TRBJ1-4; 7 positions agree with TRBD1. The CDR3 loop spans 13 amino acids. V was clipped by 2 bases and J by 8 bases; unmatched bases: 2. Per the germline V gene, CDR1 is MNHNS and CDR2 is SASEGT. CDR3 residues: CASSEYRGEKLFF. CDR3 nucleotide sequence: TGTGCCAGCAGTGAATACAGGGGAGAAAAACTGTTTTTT.

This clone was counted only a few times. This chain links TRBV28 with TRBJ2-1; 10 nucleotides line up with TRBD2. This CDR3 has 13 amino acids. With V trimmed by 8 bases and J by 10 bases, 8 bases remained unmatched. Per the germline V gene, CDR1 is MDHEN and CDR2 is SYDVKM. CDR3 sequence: CASGGLAHREQFF. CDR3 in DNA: TGTGCCAGCGGGGGACTAGCGCATCGGGAGCAGTTCTTC. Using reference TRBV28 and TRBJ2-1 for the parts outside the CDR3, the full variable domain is DVKVTQSSRYLVKRTGEKVFLECVQDMDHENMFWYRQDPGLGLRLIYFSYDVKMKEKGDIPEGYSVSREKKERFSLILESASTNQTSMYLCASGGLAHREQFFGPGTRLTVL.

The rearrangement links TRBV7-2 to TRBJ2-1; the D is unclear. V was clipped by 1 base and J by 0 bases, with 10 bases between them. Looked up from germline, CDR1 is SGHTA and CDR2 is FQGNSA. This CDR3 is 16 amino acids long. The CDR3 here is CASSLVYSSSYNEQFF. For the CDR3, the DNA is TGTGCCAGCAGCTTAGTCTACAGTAGCTCCTACAATGAGCAGTTCTTC.

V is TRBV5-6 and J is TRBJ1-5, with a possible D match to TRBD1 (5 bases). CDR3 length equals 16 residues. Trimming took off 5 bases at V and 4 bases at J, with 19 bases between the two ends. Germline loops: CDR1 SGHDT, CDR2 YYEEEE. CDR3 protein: CASSLGGGRTNQPQHF. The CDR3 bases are TGTGCCAGCAGTCTTGGCGGGGGACGGACAAATCAGCCCCAGCATTTT.

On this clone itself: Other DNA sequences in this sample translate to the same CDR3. This chain's CDR3 is CASSLVGGQETQYF. The CDR3 coding sequence is TGCGCCAGCAGCTTGGTCGGGGGGCAAGAGACCCAGTACTTC. This chain uses TRBV5-1 with TRBJ2-5; 7 nucleotides match TRBD2. CDR3 size: 14 residues. V lost 0 bases to trimming and J lost 2 bases; unmatched junction nucleotides: 1. The germline CDR1 and CDR2 sequences are SGHRS and YFSETQ.

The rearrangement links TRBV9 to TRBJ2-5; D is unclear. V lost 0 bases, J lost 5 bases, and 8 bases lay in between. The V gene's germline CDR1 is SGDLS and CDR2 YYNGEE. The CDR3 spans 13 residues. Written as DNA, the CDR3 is TGTGCCAGCAGCGTAGAGACTTTCGAGACCCAGTACTTC. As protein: CASSVETFETQYF.

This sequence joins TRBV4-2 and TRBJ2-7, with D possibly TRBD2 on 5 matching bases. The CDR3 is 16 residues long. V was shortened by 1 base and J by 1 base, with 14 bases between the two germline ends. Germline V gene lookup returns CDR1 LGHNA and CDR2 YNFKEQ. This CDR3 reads CASSQGSGLGSYEQYF. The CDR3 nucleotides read TGTGCCAGCAGCCAAGGATCAGGACTTGGGTCCTACGAGCAGTACTTC.

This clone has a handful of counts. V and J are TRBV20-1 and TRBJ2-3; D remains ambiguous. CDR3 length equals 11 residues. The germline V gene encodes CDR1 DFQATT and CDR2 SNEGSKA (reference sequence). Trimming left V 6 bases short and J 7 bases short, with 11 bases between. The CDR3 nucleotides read TGCAGTGCCTCCTCCTTAAATACGCAGTATTTT. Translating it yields CSASSLNTQYF.

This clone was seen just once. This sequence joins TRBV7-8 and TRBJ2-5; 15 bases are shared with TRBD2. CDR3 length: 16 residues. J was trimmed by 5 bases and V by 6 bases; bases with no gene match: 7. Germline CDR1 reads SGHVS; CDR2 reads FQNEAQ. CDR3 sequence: CASSSPGTSGRETQYF. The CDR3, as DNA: TGTGCCAGCAGTTCCCCGGGGACTAGCGGGAGGGAGACCCAGTACTTC.

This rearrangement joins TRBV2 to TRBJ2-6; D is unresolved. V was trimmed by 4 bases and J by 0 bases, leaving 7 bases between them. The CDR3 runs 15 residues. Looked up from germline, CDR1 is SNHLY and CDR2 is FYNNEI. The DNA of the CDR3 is TGTGCCAGCAGTGGCGGATTCTCTGGGGCCAACGTCCTGACTTTC. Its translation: CASSGGFSGANVLTF.

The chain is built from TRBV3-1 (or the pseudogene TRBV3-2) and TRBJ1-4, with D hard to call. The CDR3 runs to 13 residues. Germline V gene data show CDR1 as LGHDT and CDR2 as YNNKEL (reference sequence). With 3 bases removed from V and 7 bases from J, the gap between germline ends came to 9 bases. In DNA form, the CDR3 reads TGTGCCAGCAGCCAGGGCCGAAGTGAAAAACTGTTTTTT. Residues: CASSQGRSEKLFF.

This CDR3 reads CASSLSGLAGVYEQYF. In nucleotides, the CDR3 is TGTGCCAGCAGCTTGTCCGGACTAGCGGGAGTCTACGAGCAGTACTTC. The gene calls are TRBV11-2 and TRBJ2-7; 13 bases fit TRBD2. Germline V gene lookup returns CDR1 SGHAT and CDR2 FQNNGV. The CDR3 has 16 amino acids. With V trimmed by 3 bases and J by 3 bases, 5 bases remained unmatched.

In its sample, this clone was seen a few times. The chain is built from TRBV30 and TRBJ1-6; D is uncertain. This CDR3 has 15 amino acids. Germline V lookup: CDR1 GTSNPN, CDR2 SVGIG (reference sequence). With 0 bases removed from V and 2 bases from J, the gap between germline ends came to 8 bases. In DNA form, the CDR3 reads TGTGCCTGGAGTGTAGCCGGGACCTATAATTCACCCCTCCACTTT. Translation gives CAWSVAGTYNSPLHF.

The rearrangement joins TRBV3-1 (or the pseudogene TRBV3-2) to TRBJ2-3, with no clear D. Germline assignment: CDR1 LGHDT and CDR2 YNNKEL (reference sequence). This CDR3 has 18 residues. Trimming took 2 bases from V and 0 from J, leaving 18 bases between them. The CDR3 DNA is TGTGCCAGCAGCCAACGTCTGGTAGGCGGCCCTAGCACAGATACGCAGTATTTT. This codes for CASSQRLVGGPSTDTQYF.

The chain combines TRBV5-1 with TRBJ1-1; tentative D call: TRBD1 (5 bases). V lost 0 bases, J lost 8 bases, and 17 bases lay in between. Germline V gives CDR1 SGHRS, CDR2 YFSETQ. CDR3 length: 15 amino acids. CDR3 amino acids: CASSLVLGRLNEAFF. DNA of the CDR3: TGCGCCAGCAGCTTGGTGCTGGGGCGGCTAAACGAAGCTTTCTTT.

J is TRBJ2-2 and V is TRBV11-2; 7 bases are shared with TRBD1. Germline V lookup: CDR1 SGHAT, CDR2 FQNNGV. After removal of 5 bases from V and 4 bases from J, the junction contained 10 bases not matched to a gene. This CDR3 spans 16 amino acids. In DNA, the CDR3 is TGTGCCAGCAGCAGCGACAGGGCCTGGGGCACCGGGGAGCTGTTTTTT. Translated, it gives CASSSDRAWGTGELFF.

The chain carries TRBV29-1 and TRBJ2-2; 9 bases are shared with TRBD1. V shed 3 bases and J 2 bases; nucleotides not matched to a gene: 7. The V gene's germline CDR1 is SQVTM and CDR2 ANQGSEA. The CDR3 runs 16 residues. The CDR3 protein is CSVEGQGGINTGELFF. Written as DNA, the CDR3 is TGCAGCGTTGAGGGACAGGGAGGAATAAACACCGGGGAGCTGTTTTTT.